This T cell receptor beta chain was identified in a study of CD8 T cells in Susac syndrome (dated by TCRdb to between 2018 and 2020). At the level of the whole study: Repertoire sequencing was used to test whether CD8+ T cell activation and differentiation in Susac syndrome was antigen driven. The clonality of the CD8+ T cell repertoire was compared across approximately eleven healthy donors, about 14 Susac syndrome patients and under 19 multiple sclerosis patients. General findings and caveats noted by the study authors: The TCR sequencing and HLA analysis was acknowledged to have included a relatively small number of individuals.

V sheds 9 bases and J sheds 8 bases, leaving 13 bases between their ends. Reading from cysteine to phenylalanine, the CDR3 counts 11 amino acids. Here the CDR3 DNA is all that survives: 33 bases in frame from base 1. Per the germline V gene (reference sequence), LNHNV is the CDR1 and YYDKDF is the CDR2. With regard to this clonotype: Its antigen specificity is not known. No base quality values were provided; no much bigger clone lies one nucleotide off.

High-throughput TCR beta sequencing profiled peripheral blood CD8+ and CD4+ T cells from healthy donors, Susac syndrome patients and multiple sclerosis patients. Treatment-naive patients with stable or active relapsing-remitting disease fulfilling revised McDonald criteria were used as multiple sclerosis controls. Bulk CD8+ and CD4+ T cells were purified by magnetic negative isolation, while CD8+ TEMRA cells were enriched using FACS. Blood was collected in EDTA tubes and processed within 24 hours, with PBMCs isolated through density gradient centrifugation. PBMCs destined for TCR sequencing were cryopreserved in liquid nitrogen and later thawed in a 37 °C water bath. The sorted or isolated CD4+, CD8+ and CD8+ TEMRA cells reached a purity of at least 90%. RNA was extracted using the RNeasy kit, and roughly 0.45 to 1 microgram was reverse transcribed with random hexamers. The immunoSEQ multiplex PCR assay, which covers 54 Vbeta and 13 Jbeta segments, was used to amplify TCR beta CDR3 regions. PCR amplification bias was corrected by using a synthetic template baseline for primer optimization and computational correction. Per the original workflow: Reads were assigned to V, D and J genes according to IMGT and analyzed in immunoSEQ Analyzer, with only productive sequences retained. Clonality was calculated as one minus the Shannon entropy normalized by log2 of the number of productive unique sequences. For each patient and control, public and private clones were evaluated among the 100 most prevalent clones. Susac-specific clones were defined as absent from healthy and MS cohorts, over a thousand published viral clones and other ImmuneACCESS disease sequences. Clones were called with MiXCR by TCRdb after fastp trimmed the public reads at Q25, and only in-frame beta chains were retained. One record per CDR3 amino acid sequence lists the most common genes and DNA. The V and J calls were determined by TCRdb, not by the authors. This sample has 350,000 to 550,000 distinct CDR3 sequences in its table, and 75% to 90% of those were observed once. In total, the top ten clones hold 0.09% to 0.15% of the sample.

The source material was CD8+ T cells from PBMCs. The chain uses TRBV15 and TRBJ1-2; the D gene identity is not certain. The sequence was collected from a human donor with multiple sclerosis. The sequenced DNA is TGTGCCACTTCGTCTAACGGAGGCTACACCTTC. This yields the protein CATSSNGGYTF.